These 9 T cell receptor beta chains were sequenced from one sample in a study of T cells after yellow fever vaccination. TCRdb called the 5' RACE reads again in MiXCR, with one record for every CDR3 protein. The sample has around 500,000 distinct CDR3 sequences; 21% are singletons. The specimen was PBMCs, collected roughly 23 days after the first yellow fever vaccination. The receptors shown here come from a man between 18 and 35 years old who received the YFV17D yellow fever vaccine.

The chain has TRBV20-1 and TRBJ2-1; TRBD2 aligns across 8 bases. The junction had 5 bases not matched to a gene; V was cut back by 6 bases and J by 4 bases. The germline V gene encodes CDR1 DFQATT and CDR2 SNEGSKA (reference sequence). CDR3 length: 13 residues. The CDR3 protein is CSALAGLYNEQFF. The CDR3 DNA reads TGCAGTGCGTTAGCGGGGCTGTACAATGAGCAGTTCTTC.

This clonotype showed up many times. The chain links TRBV2 to TRBJ2-5, with D perhaps being TRBD1 or TRBD2 (5 bases each). In germline, CDR1 is SNHLY, CDR2 FYNNEI. The CDR3 runs to 11 residues. The V and J ends lost 8 bases and 1 base respectively, with 5 bases between them. CDR3 loop: CASGGQETQYF. For the CDR3, the DNA is TGTGCCAGCGGGGGCCAAGAGACCCAGTACTTC.

This clonotype was seen only a few times. This chain joins TRBV27 and TRBJ1-1, with D unclear. Trimming pared 8 bases from V and 0 bases from J, leaving 19 bases between. This CDR3 contains 16 residues. Germline V CDR1 and CDR2: MNHEY, SMNVEV (reference sequence). For the CDR3, the DNA is TGTGCCAGCCTTCCAGTTTCCTTGGCGGTGAACACTGAAGCTTTCTTT. It yields the protein CASLPVSLAVNTEAFF.

This clonotype was observed a handful of times. A read error may account for a junction end that differs from germline. This chain joins TRBV4-1 and TRBJ2-1; no clear D gene. CDR1 MGHRA and CDR2 YSYEKL come from the germline V gene. CDR3 length: 13 residues. Here the CDR3 reads CASSQVSYDEQFF. CDR3 bases: TGCGCCAGCAGCCAAGTTTCCTACGATGAGCAGTTCTTC.

This clonotype occurred a few times. V usage is TRBV29-1 and J usage is TRBJ1-2; a possible D gene is TRBD1 (5 bases). Between the trimmed V and J ends, which lost 4 bases and 6 bases, there was a span of 9 bases. The length of the CDR3 is 11 residues. Germline V gene data show CDR1 as SQVTM and CDR2 as ANQGSEA. The CDR3 bases are TGCAGCGTTGCACAGGATAATGGCTACACCTTC. Translating it yields CSVAQDNGYTF. Full variable domain (remainder filled in from reference TRBV29-1 and TRBJ1-2): SAVISQKPSRDICQRGTSLTIQCQVDSQVTMMFWYRQQPGQSLTLIATANQGSEATYESGFVIDKFPISRPNLTFSTLTVSNMSPEDSSIYLCSVAQDNGYTFGSGTRLTVV.

The chain joins TRBV28 to TRBJ2-3; 8 nucleotides agree with TRBD1. V was pared by 8 bases and J by 1 base, with 8 bases of the junction left unmatched. Germline CDR1 reads MDHEN; CDR2 reads SYDVKM. The length of the CDR3 is 15 residues. The CDR3 DNA sequence: TGTGCCAGCGGGTTGCCGGACAGGGGCACAGATACGCAGTATTTT. Its protein is CASGLPDRGTDTQYF.

This clonotype occurred a few times. The V call is TRBV10-1, the J call TRBJ2-1; 9 nucleotides agree with TRBD2. Germline values: CDR1 WNHNN, CDR2 SYGVQD (reference sequence). Losses at the gene ends were 5 bases for V and 4 bases for J; bases not matched to a gene: 0. The CDR3 loop spans 13 amino acids. CDR3 region: CASSTSGYNEQFF. For the CDR3, the DNA is TGCGCCAGCAGTACTAGCGGGTACAATGAGCAGTTCTTC.

A single count supports this clonotype. The chain joins TRBV4-1 to TRBJ1-5; tentative D call: TRBD1 (6 bases). The CDR3 sequence is 16 residues long. Looked up from germline, CDR1 is MGHRA and CDR2 is YSYEKL. The V end was cut by 4 bases, the J end by 1 base, with 14 bases between. The DNA for the CDR3 is TGCGCCAGCAGCCCCGGGGGGGCGGCAAGCAATCAGCCCCAGCATTTT. Translation: CASSPGGAASNQPQHF.

This clonotype has more than one count but fewer than ten. This chain connects TRBV9 to TRBJ2-3, with D uncertain. The V gene lost 5 bases and the J gene lost 6 bases, with 10 bases spanning the gap. There are 12 residues in the CDR3. Germline V lookup: CDR1 SGDLS, CDR2 YYNGEE. The CDR3 loop is CASSTSQDTQYF. Here the CDR3 DNA reads TGTGCCAGCAGTACCAGTCAGGATACGCAGTATTTT.